This is a list of T cell receptor beta chains from one sample in a study of blood T cell repertoires in COVID-19. The method was immunoSEQ multiplex PCR; TCRdb's version includes in-frame clones alone and lacks a portion of them. The sample has about 330,000 clones; more than 90% are singletons. Material for sequencing was PBMCs or T cells enriched from blood (not recorded which). These TCRs come from a woman in her twenties or thirties who had recovered from COVID-19. The CDR3 runs from the conserved cysteine through the conserved F or W. A D gene is named only where the DNA matches it firmly. Only part of the rows carry a size: once, few, many, or a class if the clone is expanded.

size,J,D,length,V,DNA,CDR3
NA,TRBJ1-5,NA,15,TRBV19,TGTGCCAGTAGTATTTCTTCGGGAAGCAATCAGCCCCAGCATTTT,CASSISSGSNQPQHF
NA,TRBJ1-2,NA,11,TRBV6-5,TGTGCCAGCGGTCAGGGTGGCGGCTACACCTTC,CASGQGGGYTF
NA,TRBJ1-1,NA,14,TRBV19,TGTGCCAGTAGTGGGCGGGTATGGAACACTGAAGCTTTCTTT,CASSGRVWNTEAFF
NA,TRBJ1-5,NA,14,TRBV2,TGTGCCAGCAGACAAAATTTGGGGGGTCAGCCCCAGCATTTT,CASRQNLGGQPQHF
NA,TRBJ2-1,TRBD2,20,TRBV24-1,TGTGCCACCAGTGATTCCCTGGCCCCACAAGCGGGAGGGCCTCGCAATGAGCAGTTCTTC,CATSDSLAPQAGGPRNEQFF
NA,TRBJ2-1,TRBD2,14,TRBV10-3,TGTGCCATCAGCGGACTAGCGGGAGGGAGAGAGCAGTTCTTC,CAISGLAGGREQFF
once,TRBJ1-3,NA,16,TRBV28,TGTGCCAGCAGTTTAAGGACAGTTTTCTCTGGAAACACCATATATTTT,CASSLRTVFSGNTIYF
NA,TRBJ2-5,NA,12,TRBV29-1,TGCAGCGTTGTCGGACTCCAAGAGACCCAGTACTTC,CSVVGLQETQYF
NA,TRBJ2-1,TRBD2,17,TRBV23-1,TGCGCCAGCAGTCACGCCCATGGCGGGAGGAGGGTCAATGAGCAGTTCTTC,CASSHAHGGRRVNEQFF
NA,TRBJ1-4,NA,14,TRBV15,TGTGCCACCAGCCGGACGGAGGATGATGAAAAACTGTTTTTT,CATSRTEDDEKLFF
NA,TRBJ1-6,NA,15,TRBV4-3,TGCGCCAGCAGCCAAGATGGCGTCAGGGTTTCACCCCTCCACTTT,CASSQDGVRVSPLHF
NA,TRBJ2-1,TRBD2,15,TRBV5-1,TGCGCCAGCAGCCCCGGGACTAGCGGGACGAATGAGCAGTTCTTC,CASSPGTSGTNEQFF
NA,TRBJ2-1,NA,13,TRBV19,TGTGCCAGTAGGGGGACTCTTTACAATGAGCAGTTCTTC,CASRGTLYNEQFF
NA,TRBJ1-1,TRBD1,15,TRBV10-3,TGTGCCATCAGGGTATCGACAGGGTTAAACACTGAAGCTTTCTTT,CAIRVSTGLNTEAFF
NA,TRBJ1-3,TRBD1,16,TRBV9,TGTGCCAGCAGCGGGAGACAGGGGTGGACGGGAAACACCATATATTTT,CASSGRQGWTGNTIYF
NA,TRBJ1-1,NA,15,TRBV4-2,TGTGCCAGCAGCCATGTTGGACAGCTATACACTGAAGCTTTCTTT,CASSHVGQLYTEAFF
NA,TRBJ1-6,NA,16,TRBV27,TGTGCCAGCAGTTTAACGGGGGGCTCCTATAATTCACCCCTCCACTTT,CASSLTGGSYNSPLHF
NA,TRBJ1-5,NA,15,TRBV4-1,TGCGCCAGCAGCCCCGGGATGTATAGCAATCAGCCCCAGCATTTT,CASSPGMYSNQPQHF
NA,TRBJ1-2,NA,14,TRBV7-2,TGTGCCAGCAGCCCCGGCGGTTCTAACTATGGCTACACCTTC,CASSPGGSNYGYTF
NA,TRBJ1-6,NA,16,TRBV3-1/TRBV3-2,TGTGCCAGCAGCCAAGAGAACCCAGTGATTAATTCACCCCTCCACTTT,CASSQENPVINSPLHF
NA,TRBJ2-6,TRBD1,15,TRBV6-5,TGTGCCAGCACTGGGACAGTCACTGGGGCCAACGTCCTGACTTTC,CASTGTVTGANVLTF
NA,TRBJ2-7,NA,14,TRBV27,TGTGCCAGCAGTTATCAGGGCAGCTCCTACGAGCAGTACTTC,CASSYQGSSYEQYF
NA,TRBJ2-7,NA,12,TRBV13,TGTGCCAGCAGCGCCGGGACTTACGAGCAGTACTTC,CASSAGTYEQYF
NA,TRBJ1-3,NA,18,TRBV1,TGCACCAGCAGCCAAAAATTGAAAAGCCGACAGTCTGGAAACACCATATATTTT,CTSSQKLKSRQSGNTIYF
NA,TRBJ1-1,NA,12,TRBV10-3,TGTGCCACCCAAGGGGAGGGGCGACAAGCTTTCTTT,CATQGEGRQAFF
NA,TRBJ1-6,TRBD1,13,TRBV2,TGTGCCAGTGCCACAGGGGGCTATGAACCCCTCCACTTT,CASATGGYEPLHF
NA,TRBJ1-1,TRBD1,13,TRBV11-1,TGTGCCAGCAGCTTGGACAGGGGAGCCGAAGCTTTCTTT,CASSLDRGAEAFF
NA,TRBJ1-2,NA,15,TRBV19,TGTGCCAGTAGTGCGCACCGGGATTTTAACTATGGCTACACCTTC,CASSAHRDFNYGYTF
NA,TRBJ1-3,NA,12,TRBV2,TGTGCCAGCAGTGAATCGGGAAACACCATATATTTT,CASSESGNTIYF
NA,TRBJ1-1,TRBD1,14,TRBV28,TGTGCCAGCAGGAGACAGGGCATGACCACTGAAGCTTTCTTT,CASRRQGMTTEAFF
NA,TRBJ1-1,NA,13,TRBV5-1,TGCGCCAGCAGCTTGGAGGGGGAGACTGAAGCTTTCTTT,CASSLEGETEAFF
NA,TRBJ1-1,TRBD1,14,TRBV19,TGTGCCAGTAGTAGACAGGGGGTTGGGACTGAAGCTTTCTTT,CASSRQGVGTEAFF
NA,TRBJ1-3,NA,17,TRBV4-2,TGTGCCAGCAGCCAAGTTTACACAGTTCGCTCTGGAAACACCATATATTTT,CASSQVYTVRSGNTIYF
NA,TRBJ1-5,NA,15,TRBV19,TGTGCCAGTAGTGATTCAGGATATAGCAATCAGCCCCAGCATTTT,CASSDSGYSNQPQHF
NA,TRBJ2-7,TRBD1,14,TRBV6-6,TGTGCCAGCAGTTTAGACAGGGTATCCTACGAGCAGTACTTC,CASSLDRVSYEQYF
NA,TRBJ1-2,TRBD1,15,TRBV4-2,TGTGCCAGCAGCCGAGCGGACAGGGATTTCTATGGCTACACCTTC,CASSRADRDFYGYTF
NA,TRBJ1-1,TRBD1,13,TRBV6-5,TGTGCCAGCAGTTACCGACAGGGTTATGAAGCTTTCTTT,CASSYRQGYEAFF